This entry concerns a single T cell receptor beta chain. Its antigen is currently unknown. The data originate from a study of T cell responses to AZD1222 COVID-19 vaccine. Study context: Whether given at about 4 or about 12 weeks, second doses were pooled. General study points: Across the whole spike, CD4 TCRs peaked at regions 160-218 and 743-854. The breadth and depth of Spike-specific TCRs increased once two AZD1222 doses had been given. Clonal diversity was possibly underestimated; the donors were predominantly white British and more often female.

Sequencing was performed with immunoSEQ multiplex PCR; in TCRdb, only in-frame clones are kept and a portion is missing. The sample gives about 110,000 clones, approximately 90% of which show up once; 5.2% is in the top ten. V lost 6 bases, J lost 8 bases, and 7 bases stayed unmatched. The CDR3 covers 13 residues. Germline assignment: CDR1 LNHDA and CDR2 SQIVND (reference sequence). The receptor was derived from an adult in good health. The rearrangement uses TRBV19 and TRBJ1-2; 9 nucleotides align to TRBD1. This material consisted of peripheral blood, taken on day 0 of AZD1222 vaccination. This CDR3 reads CASSQGQGNGYTF. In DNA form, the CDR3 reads TGTGCCAGTAGCCAGGGACAGGGAAACGGCTACACCTTC.